Below, 2 T cell receptor beta chains from the same sample are listed, as sequenced in a study of T-cell reconstitution after alpha-beta-depleted transplantation in children. The authors prepared the TCRbeta library with unique molecular identifiers. A single record per CDR3 protein comes from TCRdb applying MiXCR to the PCR reads. The table lists approximately 150,000 distinct CDR3 sequences, 8.8% of them singletons. The specimen comprised PBMCs, mostly from graft donor cells, sampled 180 days after TCRalphabeta/CD19-depleted stem cell transplant. These receptors were taken from a female patient aged 2-9 years who had a stem cell transplant for congenital amegakaryocytic thrombocytopenia, so the T cells may come from the graft donor.

In its sample, this clonotype was seen many times. This chain joins TRBV7-8 and TRBJ1-1, with D perhaps matching TRBD1 (6 bases). The CDR3 totals 13 residues. CDR1 is SGHVS and CDR2 is FQNEAQ in the germline V gene. Trimming took off 4 bases at V and 4 bases at J, with 10 bases between the two ends. CDR3 amino acids: CASSWATGTEAFF. For the CDR3, the DNA is TGTGCCAGCAGCTGGGCGACAGGCACTGAAGCTTTCTTT.

The V gene is TRBV27, the J gene TRBJ2-7, with D hard to call. Trimming removed 8 bases from V and 4 bases from J, with 12 bases in between. This CDR3 contains 12 residues. Germline loops: CDR1 MNHEY, CDR2 SMNVEV (reference sequence). The CDR3 coding sequence is TGTGCCAGCCCCGAACCACGGTACGAGCAGTACTTC. As protein: CASPEPRYEQYF.